These 32 T cell receptor beta chains came from one sample sequenced in a study of T cells in Graves' hyperthyroidism and ophthalmopathy. Regions amplified from RNA transcripts were the TCR beta CDR3 regions. HTBI primers were used for first-round RT-PCR of the TCR CDR3. TCRdb used MiXCR to reprocess the multiplex PCR reads, holding one entry per CDR3 protein. The repertoire holds about 400,000 distinct CDR3 sequences, with about 14% as singletons. The source material was blood. These receptors originate from a woman in her thirties with Graves' ophthalmopathy.

To note about this clonotype: A much bigger clone sits one base away, suggesting this may be a read error. The chain links TRBV7-9 to TRBJ2-3; D remains ambiguous. The assigned J gene may be wrong: the sequence end matches TRBJ1-5 better. This CDR3 has 20 residues. CDR1 and CDR2 from the germline V gene are SEHNR and FQNEAQ (reference sequence). The CDR3 DNA sequence: TGTGCCAGCAGCTTAGATCTCATCCTAGCGGCCGGGAGGAGCACAGATACGCAGCATTTT. Translated: CASSLDLILAAGRSTDTQHF.

This clonotype was recorded at least ten times. V gene TRBV7-6 combines with J gene TRBJ2-7; 8 bases fit TRBD1. Germline CDR1 SGHVS, CDR2 FNYEAQ. The CDR3 extends over 15 amino acids. The trim removed 5 bases at V and 1 base at J, leaving 7 bases unmatched. CDR3 amino acids: CASSDHRGYSYEQYF. Written as DNA, the CDR3 is TGTGCCAGCAGCGATCACAGGGGGTATTCCTACGAGCAGTACTTC.

This clonotype was found a few times. This chain uses TRBV14 with TRBJ1-2, with D unclear. Germline V CDR1 and CDR2: SGHDN, FVKESK. With 2 bases removed from V and 5 bases from J, the gap between germline ends came to 9 bases. CDR3 length: 13 residues. The CDR3 here is CASSQKALYGYTF. In nucleotides, the CDR3 is TGTGCCAGCAGCCAAAAAGCCCTATATGGCTACACCTTC. The full variable domain, with the rest looked up from reference TRBV14 and TRBJ1-2, is EAGVTQFPSHSVIEKGQTVTLRCDPISGHDNLYWYRRVMGKEIKFLLHFVKESKQDESGMPNNRFLAERTGGTYSTLKVQPAELEDSGVYFCASSQKALYGYTFGSGTRLTVV.

The chain has TRBV12-3 or TRBV12-4 and TRBJ1-4; a possible D gene is TRBD1 (5 bases). This CDR3 comprises 17 residues. Trimming stripped 6 bases from V and 7 bases from J, with 24 bases between. This CDR3 is CASSPGWGAGPFEKLFF. CDR3 coding DNA: TGTGCCAGCAGCCCGGGGTGGGGTGCGGGGCCGTTTGAAAAACTGTTTTTT.

In its sample, this clonotype was seen many times. V usage is TRBV7-2 and J usage is TRBJ1-2; D call uncertain. Germline V lookup: CDR1 SGHTA, CDR2 FQGNSA. Trimming shortened V by 3 bases and J by 4 bases, and 15 bases separated the two germline ends. The CDR3 has 15 amino acids. The CDR3 DNA reads TGTGCCAGCAGCTTCGGGAACAGCTTAGGCTATGGCTACACCTTC. Amino acids: CASSFGNSLGYGYTF. Complete variable domain (other parts from reference TRBV7-2 and TRBJ1-2): GAGVSQSPSNKVTEKGKDVELRCDPISGHTALYWYRQSLGQGLEFLIYFQGNSAPDKSGLPSDRFSAERTGGSVSTLTIQRTQQEDSAVYLCASSFGNSLGYGYTFGSGTRLTVV.

The sample holds a few counts of this clonotype. This chain links TRBV6-1 with TRBJ1-5, with D uncertain. CDR1 MNHNS and CDR2 SASEGT come from the germline V gene. V gave up 5 bases and J gave up 5 bases, with 10 bases separating them. The CDR3 extends over 13 amino acids. CDR3 protein: CASSRVQDQPQHF. For the CDR3, the DNA is TGTGCCAGCAGTCGGGTCCAAGATCAGCCCCAGCATTTT.

Details on this clonotype: The junction departs from germline at one end; a sequencing error may be responsible. The chain uses TRBV3-1 and TRBJ2-7; D is tentatively TRBD1 or TRBD2 (5 bases each). CDR1 LGHDT and CDR2 YNNKEL come from the germline V gene (reference sequence). This CDR3 has 13 residues. CDR3 protein: CASTSGPSFEQYF. The CDR3 DNA is TGTGCCAGCACTTCGGGACCTTCCTTCGAGCAGTACTTC.

There are many counts of this clonotype. The chain employs TRBV20-1 and TRBJ1-1, with D possibly TRBD1 on 5 matching bases. V lost 3 bases to trimming and J lost 11 bases, with 22 bases between them. The germline gives CDR1 DFQATT, CDR2 SNEGSKA (reference sequence). The CDR3 runs 14 residues. The CDR3: CSARASTGVLVAFF. DNA of the CDR3: TGCAGTGCTAGGGCGTCTACAGGCGTGTTGGTTGCTTTCTTT.

Ten or more counts support this clonotype. The gene calls are TRBV19 and TRBJ1-2, with a weak D call TRBD1 (5 bases). The CDR3 length is 14 residues. Germline V gene sequence: CDR1 LNHDA, CDR2 SQIVND (reference sequence). Trimming took off 3 bases at V and 7 bases at J, with 15 bases between the two ends. The CDR3 sequence: CASSIPHQRGGYTF. In DNA, the CDR3 is TGTGCCAGTAGTATTCCACACCAAAGGGGTGGCTACACCTTC.

This clonotype was detected ten times or more. In DNA form, the CDR3 reads TGTGCCAGCAGCGTAGATGCAGGGCACTATGGCTACACCTTC. Its translation is CASSVDAGHYGYTF. The rearrangement joins TRBV9 to TRBJ1-2; tentatively, D is TRBD1 (5 bases). Germline assignment: CDR1 SGDLS and CDR2 YYNGEE. The V end lost 0 bases, the J end lost 3 bases, and 9 bases lay between the germline ends. The CDR3 loop spans 14 amino acids.

This clonotype has ten or more counts. The gene calls are TRBV6-1 and TRBJ1-4; TRBD1 aligns across 9 bases. The germline V gene encodes CDR1 MNHNS and CDR2 SASEGT. With 6 bases clipped from V and 6 bases from J, the junction kept 11 bases outside the gene matches. The CDR3 is made up of 16 amino acids. Here the CDR3 DNA reads TGTGCCAGCAGGGGGATTGAACGGGACAGGGATGAAAAACTGTTTTTT. Residues: CASRGIERDRDEKLFF.

This clonotype was counted many times. CDR3 nucleotides: TGTGCCAGCAGCCCCCGACAGGAGCAAGAGACCCAGTACTTC. It specifies CASSPRQEQETQYF. The V gene is TRBV7-9, the J gene TRBJ2-5, with D possibly matching TRBD1 (6 bases). CDR1 is SEHNR, CDR2 FQNEAQ, per germline (reference sequence). The CDR3 extends over 14 amino acids. The V and J ends lost 5 bases and 2 bases respectively, with 12 bases between them.

This clonotype showed up many times. The genes are TRBV2 and TRBJ1-3; D is possibly TRBD1 (5 bases). The CDR3 is made up of 10 amino acids. Germline lookup yields CDR1 SNHLY and CDR2 FYNNEI. Trimming shortened V by 7 bases and J by 11 bases, and 9 bases separated the two germline ends. This CDR3 is CASMGLAIYF. CDR3 DNA: TGTGCCAGCATGGGACTTGCCATATATTTT.

This clonotype was counted ten times or more. This chain connects TRBV7-9 to TRBJ1-3, with D maybe TRBD1 (5 bases). This CDR3 contains 14 residues. V gave up 11 bases and J gave up 2 bases, with 16 bases separating them. Germline CDR1 is SEHNR and CDR2 is FQNEAQ (reference sequence). Here the CDR3 DNA reads TGTGCCGTCTCGGGGTCGGGGGCTGGAAACACCATATATTTT. As protein: CAVSGSGAGNTIYF.

At least ten counts were recorded for this clonotype. The DNA is left out, because the CDR3 cannot be placed on it with certainty; the CDR3 is given as TCRdb lists it. The rearrangement links TRBV7-2 to TRBJ2-1; the listed D gene, TRBD2, was not tested against the DNA. Germline lookup yields CDR1 SGHTA and CDR2 FQGNSA. Termini included, the CDR3 measures 13 amino acids. CDR3 in amino acids: CASSFGGGAGWFF.

This clonotype occurred a few times. The chain carries TRBV20-1 and TRBJ2-5; the match to TRBD1 covers 8 bases. This CDR3 is built from 16 residues. Germline V gene lookup returns CDR1 DFQATT and CDR2 SNEGSKA (reference sequence). V trimming: 5 bases; J trimming: 5 bases; junction bases outside the gene matches: 16. This CDR3 reads CSALPAQGARGETQYF. DNA of the CDR3: TGCAGTGCTTTACCCGCTCAGGGGGCCAGGGGGGAGACCCAGTACTTC.

This clonotype came up a few times. V gene TRBV19 combines with J gene TRBJ1-1, with 7 bases matching TRBD1. This CDR3 is built from 15 residues. V shed 4 bases and J 0 bases; nucleotides not matched to a gene: 5. In germline, CDR1 is LNHDA, CDR2 SQIVND (reference sequence). The CDR3 coding sequence is TGTGCCAGTAGTAGACAGGGACAGATGAACACTGAAGCTTTCTTT. This translates into CASSRQGQMNTEAFF.

This clonotype was recorded a few times. J is TRBJ1-2 and V is TRBV5-6; D is uncertain. CDR3 length: 15 amino acids. Germline-derived CDR1 and CDR2 are SGHDT and YYEEEE. Trimming took off 0 bases at V and 4 bases at J, with 13 bases between the two ends. CDR3 sequence (DNA): TGTGCCAGCAGCTTGGAAATTAGTGAACTCTATGGCTACACCTTC. This codes for CASSLEISELYGYTF.

This clonotype has at least ten counts. The CDR3: CSARATSRDSGANVLTF. CDR3 DNA: TGCAGTGCACGTGCGACGTCGAGGGATTCTGGGGCCAACGTCCTGACTTTC. The chain carries TRBV20-1 and TRBJ2-6; D possibly corresponds to TRBD2 (5 bases). Per the germline V gene, CDR1 is DFQATT and CDR2 is SNEGSKA (reference sequence). With 6 bases removed from V and 1 base from J, the gap between germline ends came to 19 bases. This CDR3 has 17 residues.

The rearrangement uses TRBV28 and TRBJ1-6; D is unresolved. Germline CDR1 reads MDHEN; CDR2 reads SYDVKM. V shed 10 bases and J shed 5 bases, with 27 bases lying between them. CDR3 length: 18 amino acids. The CDR3: CATTRVPLTEYNNSPLHF. The CDR3 bases are TGTGCCACCACTCGTGTCCCACTCACCGAGTACAATAATTCACCCCTCCACTTT.

In this sample, this clonotype turned up many times. The rearrangement joins TRBV29-1 to TRBJ2-3; a weak D match, TRBD2 (6 bases). V gave up 3 bases and J gave up 1 base, with 14 bases separating them. Germline V gives CDR1 SQVTM, CDR2 ANQGSEA. The CDR3 extends over 15 amino acids. The CDR3 protein is CSVDRGVAGTDTQYF. For the CDR3, the DNA is TGCAGCGTTGATCGCGGGGTCGCAGGCACAGATACGCAGTATTTT.

The sample holds many counts of this clonotype. The chain uses TRBV5-1 and TRBJ2-7; 7 positions agree with TRBD2. V gave up 3 bases and J gave up 6 bases; unmatched junction bases: 6. Per the germline V gene, CDR1 is SGHRS and CDR2 is YFSETQ. This CDR3 spans 13 amino acids. The CDR3 sequence is CASSSGGYGEQYF. The CDR3 DNA sequence: TGCGCCAGCAGCTCCGGGGGGTATGGCGAGCAGTACTTC.

CDR3: CASSILGPQPPLHF. The DNA of the CDR3 is TGTGCCAGTAGTATCCTAGGCCCCCAACCACCCCTCCACTTT. V gene TRBV19 combines with J gene TRBJ1-6; D remains ambiguous. This CDR3 has 14 amino acids. V was trimmed by 3 bases and J by 11 bases, leaving 14 bases between them. CDR1 LNHDA and CDR2 SQIVND come from the germline V gene (reference sequence).

This clonotype was found many times. The chain combines TRBV15 with TRBJ2-5, with D possibly being TRBD1 (5 bases). CDR1 and CDR2 (germline): LNHNV, YYDKDF (reference sequence). V was trimmed by 0 bases and J by 6 bases, leaving 14 bases between them. The CDR3 contains 15 residues. CDR3 region: CATSRDLGAGKTQYF. CDR3 coding DNA: TGTGCCACCAGCAGAGATTTAGGGGCAGGGAAGACCCAGTACTTC.

V gene TRBV7-9 combines with J gene TRBJ1-4; D unresolved. V was trimmed by 5 bases and J by 7 bases, leaving 20 bases between them. CDR3 length equals 16 residues. In germline, CDR1 is SEHNR, CDR2 FQNEAQ (reference sequence). The CDR3 is CASSQQNEDLGEKLFF. The DNA for the CDR3 is TGTGCCAGCAGCCAACAAAATGAGGATCTTGGTGAAAAACTGTTTTTT.

This clonotype came up many times. DNA of the CDR3: TGTGCCAGCAGTTGGGACAATGAAAAACTGTTTTTT. It translates to CASSWDNEKLFF. The chain employs TRBV12-3 or TRBV12-4 and TRBJ1-4, with TRBD1 as a possible D gene (5 bases). V was shortened by 4 bases and J by 5 bases, with 5 bases between the two germline ends. The CDR3 spans 12 residues.

This clonotype was seen at least ten times. This chain links TRBV12-3 or TRBV12-4 with TRBJ2-7, with D possibly being TRBD1 (6 bases). This CDR3 comprises 14 residues. Trimming left V 4 bases short and J 3 bases short, with 13 bases between. The CDR3 loop reads CASSSAGALYEQYF. Here the CDR3 DNA reads TGTGCCAGCAGTTCGGCAGGGGCGCTCTACGAGCAGTACTTC.

The sample holds many counts of this clonotype. The V gene is TRBV20-1, the J gene TRBJ2-3; 8 positions match TRBD1. Germline-derived CDR1 and CDR2 are DFQATT and SNEGSKA (reference sequence). V lost 6 bases, J lost 5 bases, and 10 bases stayed unmatched. The CDR3 is 14 residues long. CDR3 sequence: CSAQPGQVGDTQYF. CDR3 sequence (DNA): TGCAGTGCCCAACCGGGACAGGTTGGAGATACGCAGTATTTT.

This clonotype was detected a few times. The chain couples TRBV9 to TRBJ2-5; the D gene could be TRBD1 or TRBD2 (5 bases each). CDR1 and CDR2 (germline): SGDLS, YYNGEE. Trimming took 0 bases from V and 4 from J, leaving 13 bases between them. The CDR3 contains 15 residues. Here the CDR3 DNA reads TGTGCCAGCAGCGTAGCCGTGGGGGTCTCAGAGACCCAGTACTTC. It codes for CASSVAVGVSETQYF.

The chain links TRBV24-1 to TRBJ2-2; TRBD2 matches 10 bases. The germline V gene encodes CDR1 KGHDR and CDR2 SFDVKD. The CDR3 is 18 residues long. V shed 2 bases and J 3 bases; nucleotides not matched to a gene: 8. The CDR3 loop reads CATSDWASGGAYTGELFF. CDR3 nucleotide sequence: TGTGCCACCAGTGATTGGGCTAGCGGGGGCGCATACACCGGGGAGCTGTTTTTT.

Many counts were recorded for this clonotype. The genes are TRBV6-1 and TRBJ2-7, with D unresolved. This CDR3 comprises 16 residues. Trimming took 5 bases from V and 4 from J, leaving 21 bases between them. Germline V gives CDR1 MNHNS, CDR2 SASEGT. The CDR3 loop reads CASSNPSIRARYEQYF. CDR3 coding DNA: TGTGCCAGCAGTAATCCGTCGATTCGAGCTCGGTACGAGCAGTACTTC.

The V call is TRBV2, the J call TRBJ1-1; 11 bases are a match to TRBD1. Germline trimming cut 6 bases from V and 8 bases from J; bases unmatched to any gene: 8. CDR3 length: 14 amino acids. Germline V CDR1 and CDR2: SNHLY, FYNNEI. The CDR3 sequence: CASSIGQGAAEAFF. CDR3 sequence (DNA): TGTGCCAGCAGCATAGGACAGGGGGCAGCGGAAGCTTTCTTT.